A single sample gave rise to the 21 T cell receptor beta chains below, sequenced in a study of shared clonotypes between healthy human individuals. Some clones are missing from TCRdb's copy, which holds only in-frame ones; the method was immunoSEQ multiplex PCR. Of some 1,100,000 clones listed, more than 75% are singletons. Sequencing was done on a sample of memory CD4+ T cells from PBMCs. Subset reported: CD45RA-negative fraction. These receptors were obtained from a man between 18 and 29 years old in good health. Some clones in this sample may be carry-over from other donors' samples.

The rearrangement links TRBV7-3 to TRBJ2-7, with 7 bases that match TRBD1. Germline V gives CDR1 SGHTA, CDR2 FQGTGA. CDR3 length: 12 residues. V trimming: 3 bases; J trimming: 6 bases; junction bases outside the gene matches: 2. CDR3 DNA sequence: TGTGCCAGCAGCTTCCCAGGGGGCGAGCAGTACTTC. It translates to CASSFPGGEQYF.

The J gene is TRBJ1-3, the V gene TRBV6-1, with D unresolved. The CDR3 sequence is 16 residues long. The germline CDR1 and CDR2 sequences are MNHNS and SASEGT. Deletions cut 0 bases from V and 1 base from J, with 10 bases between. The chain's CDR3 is CASSEAMGLSGNTIYF. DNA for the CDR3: TGTGCCAGCAGTGAAGCGATGGGTTTATCTGGAAACACCATATATTTT.

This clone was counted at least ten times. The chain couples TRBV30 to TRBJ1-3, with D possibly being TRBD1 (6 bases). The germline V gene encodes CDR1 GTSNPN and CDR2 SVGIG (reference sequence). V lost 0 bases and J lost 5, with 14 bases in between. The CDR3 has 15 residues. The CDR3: CAWSVQNRARNTIYF. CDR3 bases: TGTGCCTGGAGTGTCCAAAACAGGGCTCGAAACACCATATATTTT.

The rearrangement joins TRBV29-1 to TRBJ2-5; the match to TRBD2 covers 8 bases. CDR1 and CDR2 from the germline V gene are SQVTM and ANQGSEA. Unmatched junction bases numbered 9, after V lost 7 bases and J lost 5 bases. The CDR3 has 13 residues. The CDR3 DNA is TGCAGCGCTGCCCGGGGGGGTCGGGAGACCCAGTACTTC. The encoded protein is CSAARGGRETQYF.

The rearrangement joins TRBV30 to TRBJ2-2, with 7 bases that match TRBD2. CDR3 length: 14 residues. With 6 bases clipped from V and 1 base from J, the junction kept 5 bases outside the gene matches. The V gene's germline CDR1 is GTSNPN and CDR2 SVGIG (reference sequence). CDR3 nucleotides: TGTGCCTGTTGGCTAGCGGTGAACACCGGGGAGCTGTTTTTT. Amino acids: CACWLAVNTGELFF. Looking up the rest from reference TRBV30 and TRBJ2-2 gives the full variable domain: SQTIHQWPATLVQPVGSPLSLECTVEGTSNPNLYWYRQAAGRGLQLLFYSVGIGQISSEVPQNLSASRPQDRQFILSSKKLLLSDSGFYLCACWLAVNTGELFFGEGSRLTVL.

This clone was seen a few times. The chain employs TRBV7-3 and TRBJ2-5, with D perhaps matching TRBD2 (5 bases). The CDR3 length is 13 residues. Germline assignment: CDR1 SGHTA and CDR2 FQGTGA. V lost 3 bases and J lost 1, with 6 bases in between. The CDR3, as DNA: TGTGCCAGCAGCTTCCTAGCCCAAGAGACCCAGTACTTC. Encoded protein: CASSFLAQETQYF.

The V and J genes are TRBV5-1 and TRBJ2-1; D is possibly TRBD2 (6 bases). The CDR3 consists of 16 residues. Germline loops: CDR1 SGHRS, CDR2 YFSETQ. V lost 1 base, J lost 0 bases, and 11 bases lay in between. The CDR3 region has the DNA TGCGCCAGCAGCTTGTGGGTGCGGGACTCCTACAATGAGCAGTTCTTC. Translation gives CASSLWVRDSYNEQFF.

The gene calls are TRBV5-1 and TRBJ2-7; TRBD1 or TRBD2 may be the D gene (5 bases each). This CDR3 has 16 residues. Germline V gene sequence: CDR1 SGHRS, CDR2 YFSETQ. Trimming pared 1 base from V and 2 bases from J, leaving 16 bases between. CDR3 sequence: CASSLTGWTGAYEQYF. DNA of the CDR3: TGCGCCAGCAGCTTGACAGGCTGGACTGGAGCCTACGAGCAGTACTTC.

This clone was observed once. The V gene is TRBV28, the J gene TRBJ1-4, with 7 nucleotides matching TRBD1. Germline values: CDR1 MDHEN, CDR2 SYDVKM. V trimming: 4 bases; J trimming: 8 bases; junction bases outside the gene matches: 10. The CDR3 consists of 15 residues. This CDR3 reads CASSSSGGKDEKLFF. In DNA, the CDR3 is TGTGCCAGCAGTTCCTCAGGGGGGAAGGACGAAAAACTGTTTTTT.

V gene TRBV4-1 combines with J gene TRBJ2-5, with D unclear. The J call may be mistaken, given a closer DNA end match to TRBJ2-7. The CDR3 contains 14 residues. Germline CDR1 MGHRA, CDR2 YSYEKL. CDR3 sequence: CASSPQMSIYEQYF. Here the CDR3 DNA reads TGCGCCAGCAGCCCCCAGATGTCGATCTACGAGCAGTACTTC.

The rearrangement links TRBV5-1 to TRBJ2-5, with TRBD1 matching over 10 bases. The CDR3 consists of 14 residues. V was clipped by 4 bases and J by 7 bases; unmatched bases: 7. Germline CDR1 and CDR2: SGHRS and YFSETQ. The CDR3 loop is CASSARQGAVTQYF. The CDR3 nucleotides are TGCGCCAGCAGCGCCCGACAGGGGGCTGTGACCCAGTACTTC.

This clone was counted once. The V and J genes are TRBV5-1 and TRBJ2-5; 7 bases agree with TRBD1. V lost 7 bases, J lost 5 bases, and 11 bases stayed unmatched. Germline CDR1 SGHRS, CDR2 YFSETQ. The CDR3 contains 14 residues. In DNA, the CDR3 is TGCGCCAGCGGCCGGGACAGTAGGTACGAGACCCAGTACTTC. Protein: CASGRDSRYETQYF.

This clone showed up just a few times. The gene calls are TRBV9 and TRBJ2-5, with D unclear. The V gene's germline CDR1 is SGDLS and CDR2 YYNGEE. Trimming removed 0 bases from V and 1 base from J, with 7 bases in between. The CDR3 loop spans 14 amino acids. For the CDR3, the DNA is TGTGCCAGCAGCGTAGGAGTACGCCAAGAGACCCAGTACTTC. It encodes CASSVGVRQETQYF.

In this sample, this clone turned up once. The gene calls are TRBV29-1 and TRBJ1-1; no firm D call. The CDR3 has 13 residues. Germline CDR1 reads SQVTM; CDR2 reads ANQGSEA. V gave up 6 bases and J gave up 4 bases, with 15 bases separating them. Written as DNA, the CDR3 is TGCAGCGTAAGACCCTCGGGAGGCACTGAAGCTTTCTTT. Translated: CSVRPSGGTEAFF.

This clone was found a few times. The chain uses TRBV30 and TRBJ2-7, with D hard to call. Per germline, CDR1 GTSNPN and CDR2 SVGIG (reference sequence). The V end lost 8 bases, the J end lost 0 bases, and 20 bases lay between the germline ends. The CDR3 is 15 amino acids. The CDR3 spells CAGKRAQDSSYEQYF. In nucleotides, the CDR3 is TGTGCCGGAAAAAGGGCGCAGGATAGCTCCTACGAGCAGTACTTC.

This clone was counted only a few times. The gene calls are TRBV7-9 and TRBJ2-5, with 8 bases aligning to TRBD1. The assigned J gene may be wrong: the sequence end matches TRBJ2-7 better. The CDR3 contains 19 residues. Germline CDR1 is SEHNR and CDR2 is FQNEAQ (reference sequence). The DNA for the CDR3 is TGTGCCAGCAGCTTAGCGGTGAGAACAGGGGGACTGGGGTCCTACGAGCAGTACTTC. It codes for CASSLAVRTGGLGSYEQYF.

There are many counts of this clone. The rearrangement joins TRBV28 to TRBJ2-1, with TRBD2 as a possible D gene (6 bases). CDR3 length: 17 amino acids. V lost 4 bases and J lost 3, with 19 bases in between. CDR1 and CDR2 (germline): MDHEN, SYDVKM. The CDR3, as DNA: TGTGCCAGCAGTTCGGTCTCCAGCAGACTAGTCTACAATGAGCAGTTCTTC. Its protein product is CASSSVSSRLVYNEQFF.

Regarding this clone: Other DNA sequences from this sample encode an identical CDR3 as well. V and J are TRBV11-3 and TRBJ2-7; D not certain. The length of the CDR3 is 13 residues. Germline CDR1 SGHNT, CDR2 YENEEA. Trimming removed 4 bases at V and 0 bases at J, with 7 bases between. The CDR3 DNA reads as TGTGCCAGCAGCTCCGGTTCCTCCTACGAGCAGTACTTC. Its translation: CASSSGSSYEQYF.

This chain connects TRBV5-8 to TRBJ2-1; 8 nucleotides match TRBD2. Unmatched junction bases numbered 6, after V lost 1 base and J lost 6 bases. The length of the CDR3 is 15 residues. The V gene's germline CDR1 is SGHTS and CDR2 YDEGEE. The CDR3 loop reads CASSLTGTRGNEQFF. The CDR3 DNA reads TGTGCCAGCAGCTTGACCGGGACTAGAGGCAATGAGCAGTTCTTC.

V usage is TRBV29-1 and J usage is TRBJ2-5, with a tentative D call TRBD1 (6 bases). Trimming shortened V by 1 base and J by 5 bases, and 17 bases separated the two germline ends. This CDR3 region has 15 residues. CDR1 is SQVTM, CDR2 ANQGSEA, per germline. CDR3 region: CSVEADSLMGETQYF. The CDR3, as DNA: TGCAGCGTTGAAGCGGACAGCCTGATGGGGGAGACCCAGTACTTC.

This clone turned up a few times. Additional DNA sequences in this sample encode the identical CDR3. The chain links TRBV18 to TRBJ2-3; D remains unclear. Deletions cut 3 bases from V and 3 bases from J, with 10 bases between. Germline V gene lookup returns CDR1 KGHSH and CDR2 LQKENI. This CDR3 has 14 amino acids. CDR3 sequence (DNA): TGTGCCAGCTCACCGCGAACCTTTACAGATACGCAGTATTTT. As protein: CASSPRTFTDTQYF.